These 30 T cell receptor beta chains were all obtained from the same sample, sequenced in a study of blood T cell repertoires in COVID-19. The method was immunoSEQ multiplex PCR; TCRdb's version includes in-frame clones alone and lacks a portion of them. Here the sample spans over 90,000 clones, 86% being singletons. The sample taken for sequencing was peripheral blood. These receptors all come from a man of 80 years or more with acute or convalescent COVID-19.

The J gene is TRBJ2-1, the V gene TRBV9; 10 nucleotides agree with TRBD2. Germline assignment: CDR1 SGDLS and CDR2 YYNGEE. There are 15 residues in the CDR3. V lost 3 bases and J lost 8; bases outside the gene matches: 8. The CDR3 loop is CASSATSGFSYEQFF. The CDR3 coding sequence is TGTGCCAGCAGCGCGACTAGCGGGTTTAGTTATGAGCAGTTCTTC.

This chain uses TRBV27 with TRBJ2-1; 9 positions match TRBD2. The V gene end was trimmed by 5 bases and the J gene end by 6 bases; junction bases not matched to a gene: 11. This CDR3 comprises 16 residues. The germline V gene has CDR1 MNHEY and CDR2 SMNVEV (reference sequence). CDR3 amino acids: CASSPPRREGLNEQFF. The CDR3 DNA reads as TGTGCCAGCAGTCCCCCCAGGCGGGAGGGCCTCAATGAGCAGTTCTTC.

This clone was seen more than once but under ten times. In nucleotides, the CDR3 is TGCGCCAGCAGCCAAGATGTAGGCACAGATACGCAGTATTTT. This codes for CASSQDVGTDTQYF. The chain carries TRBV4-3 and TRBJ2-3; D is unclear. The V and J ends lost 0 bases and 1 base respectively, with 5 bases between them. The CDR3 is 14 amino acids. In germline, CDR1 is LGHNA, CDR2 YSLEER.

The gene calls are TRBV9 and TRBJ2-3; TRBD2 is a possible D gene (5 bases). The CDR3 sequence is 18 residues long. Trimming took 3 bases from V and 0 from J, leaving 20 bases between them. Looked up from germline, CDR1 is SGDLS and CDR2 is YYNGEE. Here the CDR3 DNA reads TGTGCCAGCAGCGAGCGACCGGAGACTATCCCTAGCACAGATACGCAGTATTTT. Encoded protein: CASSERPETIPSTDTQYF.

V and J are TRBV6-6 and TRBJ2-1; 7 bases align to TRBD2. Germline lookup yields CDR1 MNHNY and CDR2 SVGAGI (reference sequence). J was trimmed by 9 bases and V by 4 bases; bases with no gene match: 6. The CDR3 is made up of 13 amino acids. In DNA form, the CDR3 reads TGTGCCAGCAGTTCATCGACTAGCACTGAGCAGTTCTTC. Encoded protein: CASSSSTSTEQFF.

The chain joins TRBV12-3 or TRBV12-4 to TRBJ1-5; maybe TRBD1 (6 bases). The CDR3 covers 12 residues. Trimming took 6 bases from V and 7 from J, leaving 10 bases between them. As DNA, the CDR3 is TGTGCCAGCAGGCGGGGGGCCCAGCCCCAGCATTTT. Translating gives CASRRGAQPQHF.

The chain is built from TRBV6-5 and TRBJ1-4; the D is unclear. V lost 2 bases and J lost 2, with 6 bases in between. The CDR3 consists of 14 residues. CDR1 is MNHEY and CDR2 is SVGAGI in the germline V gene. The CDR3 here is CASSYGGTNEKLFF. CDR3 DNA sequence: TGTGCCAGCAGTTACGGAGGGACTAATGAAAAACTGTTTTTT.

The chain combines TRBV29-1 with TRBJ2-7; TRBD2 might be the D (6 bases). Trimming stripped 3 bases from V and 7 bases from J, with 16 bases between. This CDR3 spans 13 amino acids. Germline-derived CDR1 and CDR2 are SQVTM and ANQGSEA. The CDR3 DNA reads as TGCAGCGTTGACGCCGCGGGATTGGGGGAGCAGTACTTC. This encodes CSVDAAGLGEQYF.

V gene TRBV4-1 combines with J gene TRBJ2-7; D is possibly TRBD2 (6 bases). Trimming left V 0 bases short and J 3 bases short, with 15 bases between. Germline lookup yields CDR1 MGHRA and CDR2 YSYEKL. This CDR3 spans 16 amino acids. The CDR3 reads CASSQDHRRDLYEQYF. The CDR3 nucleotides read TGCGCCAGCAGCCAAGATCACAGGCGGGACCTCTACGAGCAGTACTTC.

A few counts support this clone. The rearrangement joins TRBV24-1 to TRBJ2-7; 7 bases map to TRBD1. Trimming took 6 bases from V and 2 from J; bases not matched to a gene: 6. The CDR3 has 14 residues. Germline values: CDR1 KGHDR, CDR2 SFDVKD. CDR3 sequence reads: CATSTPDRAYEQYF. The CDR3 DNA sequence: TGTGCCACCAGTACCCCTGACAGGGCCTACGAGCAGTACTTC.

V gene TRBV19 combines with J gene TRBJ2-2; TRBD1 agrees at 7 bases. This CDR3 region has 16 residues. Germline V gives CDR1 LNHDA, CDR2 SQIVND (reference sequence). Trimming took 5 bases from V and 4 from J; bases not matched to a gene: 10. CDR3 DNA sequence: TGTGCCAGTAGTCAGAACAGGGGCTCGAGCACCGGGGAGCTGTTTTTT. Protein sequence: CASSQNRGSSTGELFF. Complete variable domain (other parts from reference TRBV19 and TRBJ2-2): DGGITQSPKYLFRKEGQNVTLSCEQNLNHDAMYWYRQDPGQGLRLIYYSQIVNDFQKGDIAEGYSVSREKKESFPLTVTSAQKNPTAFYLCASSQNRGSSTGELFFGEGSRLTVL.

This chain joins TRBV19 and TRBJ1-4, with TRBD1 as a possible D gene (5 bases). V lost 3 bases and J lost 6, with 11 bases in between. The CDR3 totals 14 residues. Germline CDR1 LNHDA, CDR2 SQIVND (reference sequence). The CDR3 DNA reads as TGTGCCAGTAGTATCCTCGGAGGGGATGAAAAACTGTTTTTT. Translating it yields CASSILGGDEKLFF. The full variable domain, in which reference TRBV19 and TRBJ1-4 provide the parts outside the CDR3, is DGGITQSPKYLFRKEGQNVTLSCEQNLNHDAMYWYRQDPGQGLRLIYYSQIVNDFQKGDIAEGYSVSREKKESFPLTVTSAQKNPTAFYLCASSILGGDEKLFFGSGTQLSVL.

This chain joins TRBV18 and TRBJ2-7; no definite D call. From germline, CDR1 is KGHSH and CDR2 LQKENI. Trimming removed 5 bases from V and 2 bases from J, with 7 bases in between. The CDR3 loop spans 12 amino acids. CDR3 in amino acids: CASSNNAYEQYF. The DNA for the CDR3 is TGTGCCAGCTCAAACAACGCCTACGAGCAGTACTTC.

The chain is built from TRBV28 and TRBJ2-1; 8 nucleotides match TRBD1. The V and J ends lost 5 bases and 5 bases, in that order; junction bases with no gene match: 8. Germline CDR1 is MDHEN and CDR2 is SYDVKM. This CDR3 is built from 15 residues. CDR3: CASSRRQGNNNEQFF. The DNA for the CDR3 is TGTGCCAGCAGTAGGCGACAGGGGAACAACAATGAGCAGTTCTTC.

This chain uses TRBV7-3 with TRBJ2-3, with 13 bases aligning to TRBD2. With V trimmed by 5 bases and J by 6 bases, 11 bases remained unmatched. Germline-derived CDR1 and CDR2 are SGHTA and FQGTGA. This CDR3 has 17 amino acids. The CDR3 protein is CASSPRTSGSRMDTQYF. The CDR3 nucleotides are TGTGCCAGCAGCCCAAGGACTAGCGGGAGTCGGATGGATACGCAGTATTTT.

CDR3 region: CASSFTSGGSNEQFF. In DNA form, the CDR3 reads TGCGCCAGCAGCTTTACTAGCGGGGGGAGTAATGAGCAGTTCTTC. This chain connects TRBV5-1 to TRBJ2-1; TRBD2 agrees at 12 bases. With V trimmed by 2 bases and J by 7 bases, 4 bases remained unmatched. Per germline, CDR1 SGHRS and CDR2 YFSETQ. The CDR3 spans 15 residues. Full variable domain (missing parts from reference TRBV5-1 and TRBJ2-1): KAGVTQTPRYLIKTRGQQVTLSCSPISGHRSVSWYQQTPGQGLQFLFEYFSETQRNKGNFPGRFSGRQFSNSRSEMNVSTLELGDSALYLCASSFTSGGSNEQFFGPGTRLTVL.

V usage is TRBV7-2 and J usage is TRBJ1-1; D call uncertain. The CDR3 is made up of 13 amino acids. V gave up 2 bases and J gave up 7 bases, with 11 bases separating them. CDR1 and CDR2 (germline): SGHTA, FQGNSA. The CDR3 coding sequence is TGTGCCAGCAGCTTAAGAGGGCTAGGTGAAGCTTTCTTT. Amino acids: CASSLRGLGEAFF.

The rearrangement links TRBV7-2 to TRBJ1-2, with 7 positions matching TRBD1. Per germline, CDR1 SGHTA and CDR2 FQGNSA. This CDR3 spans 14 amino acids. After removal of 0 bases from V and 3 bases from J, the junction contained 1 base not matched to a gene. CDR3 in amino acids: CASSLARGHYGYTF. Written as DNA, the CDR3 is TGTGCCAGCAGCTTAGCAAGGGGGCACTATGGCTACACCTTC.

The CDR3 region is CSVGLAGVTDTQYF. Written as DNA, the CDR3 is TGCAGCGTGGGACTAGCGGGAGTTACAGATACGCAGTATTTT. This rearrangement joins TRBV29-1 to TRBJ2-3; 14 nucleotides agree with TRBD2. The J segment lost 3 bases and the V segment lost 6 bases, leaving 2 bases of the junction unmatched. The V gene's germline CDR1 is SQVTM and CDR2 ANQGSEA. This CDR3 comprises 14 residues.

The chain recombines TRBV27 with TRBJ1-2, with TRBD1 matching 7 bases. The CDR3 runs to 14 residues. The junction had 10 bases not matched to a gene; V was cut back by 4 bases and J by 8 bases. Germline CDR1 MNHEY, CDR2 SMNVEV (reference sequence). CDR3 protein: CASSSRTTDRGYTF. Written as DNA, the CDR3 is TGTGCCAGCAGTTCCCGCACAACGGACAGGGGCTACACCTTC.

The chain uses TRBV9 and TRBJ1-1; no definite D call. Germline V gene lookup returns CDR1 SGDLS and CDR2 YYNGEE. The CDR3 consists of 14 residues. The ends were cut back, 6 bases at V and 3 bases at J, with 15 bases in the middle. The CDR3: CASTPGVHHTEAFF. CDR3 in DNA: TGTGCCAGCACCCCCGGGGTTCATCACACTGAAGCTTTCTTT.

The CDR3 DNA reads as TGCAGTGCTAGCGCAGGGGATACGCAGTATTTT. Encoded protein: CSASAGDTQYF. This rearrangement joins TRBV20-1 to TRBJ2-3; tentative D call: TRBD1 (5 bases). Trimming removed 3 bases from V and 6 bases from J, with 7 bases in between. Germline lookup yields CDR1 DFQATT and CDR2 SNEGSKA (reference sequence). The CDR3 sequence is 11 residues long.

This chain connects TRBV5-6 to TRBJ1-1; 7 nucleotides line up with TRBD1. Germline V gene data show CDR1 as SGHDT and CDR2 as YYEEEE. V shed 6 bases and J 5 bases; nucleotides not matched to a gene: 10. The CDR3 covers 14 residues. CDR3 loop: CASTETGRKTEAFF. CDR3 sequence (DNA): TGTGCCAGCACCGAGACAGGGCGGAAAACTGAAGCTTTCTTT.

The chain couples TRBV19 to TRBJ2-3, with D tentatively TRBD2 (6 bases). CDR1 is LNHDA, CDR2 SQIVND, per germline (reference sequence). The CDR3 is 16 amino acids. V was clipped by 6 bases and J by 2 bases, with 18 bases between them. Written as DNA, the CDR3 is TGTGCCAGTAGAGAGGGACGGGAGTACGTCACAGATACGCAGTATTTT. Residues: CASREGREYVTDTQYF.

This chain joins TRBV4-3 and TRBJ2-1; D is possibly TRBD1 (6 bases). The CDR3 is 14 residues long. V shed 8 bases and J shed 1 base, with 12 bases lying between them. Germline V CDR1 and CDR2: LGHNA, YSLEER. CDR3 protein: CASAPGTSYNEQFF. The CDR3 region has the DNA TGCGCCAGCGCTCCCGGGACATCCTACAATGAGCAGTTCTTC.

The chain recombines TRBV19 with TRBJ2-1; 8 bases are shared with TRBD1. Germline CDR1 LNHDA, CDR2 SQIVND (reference sequence). The CDR3 is 19 residues long. V was pared by 4 bases and J by 7 bases, with 21 bases of the junction left unmatched. CDR3 in amino acids: CASSTIAPPSDRALNEQFF. For the CDR3, the DNA is TGTGCCAGTAGTACCATTGCCCCTCCCTCGGACAGGGCTCTTAATGAGCAGTTCTTC.

The chain uses TRBV6-5 and TRBJ1-1; tentatively, D is TRBD1 (5 bases). The CDR3 contains 14 residues. V shed 4 bases and J shed 5 bases, with 14 bases lying between them. CDR1 and CDR2 (germline): MNHEY, SVGAGI. The DNA of the CDR3 is TGTGCCAGCAGTTTAAACAGGAAGGGAACTGAAGCTTTCTTT. Translated: CASSLNRKGTEAFF.

The chain uses TRBV9 and TRBJ2-1; D is ambiguous. Germline V gene lookup returns CDR1 SGDLS and CDR2 YYNGEE. V lost 0 bases, J lost 2 bases, and 3 bases lay in between. This CDR3 comprises 13 residues. The CDR3 sequence: CASSVGPYNEQFF. For the CDR3, the DNA is TGTGCCAGCAGCGTAGGGCCCTACAATGAGCAGTTCTTC. The full variable domain, completed using reference TRBV9 and TRBJ2-1, is DSGVTQTPKHLITATGQRVTLRCSPRSGDLSVYWYQQSLDQGLQFLIQYYNGEERAKGNILERFSAQQFPDLHSELNLSSLELGDSALYFCASSVGPYNEQFFGPGTRLTVL.

This clone has more than one count but fewer than ten. The chain uses TRBV5-4 and TRBJ2-1; no firm D call. Germline CDR1 is SGHNT and CDR2 is YYREEE (reference sequence). The CDR3 totals 11 residues. The ends were cut back, 2 bases at V and 8 bases at J, with 5 bases in the middle. Here the CDR3 reads CASSFQYEQFF. The CDR3 DNA sequence: TGTGCCAGCAGCTTCCAGTATGAGCAGTTCTTC.

The rearrangement uses TRBV5-8 and TRBJ2-5; D might be TRBD2 (6 bases). The CDR3 is 15 residues long. Looked up from germline, CDR1 is SGHTS and CDR2 is YDEGEE. V lost 2 bases and J lost 4, with 15 bases in between. The CDR3 DNA reads as TGTGCCAGCAGCTTCTACCGACTAGGAGGAGAGACCCAGTACTTC. As protein: CASSFYRLGGETQYF.